The clone carrying this TCR beta chain was observed a handful of times. The target antigen is unknown. V dropped 3 bases and J dropped 6; count of bases not matched to a gene: 1. The CDR3 length is 13 residues. The V gene's germline CDR1 is KGHDR and CDR2 SFDVKD. The data were obtained in a study of Ad26.COV2.S vaccination and SARS-CoV-2 variants. General study findings and limits: Estimates derived from TCR breadth and depth analyses may have underestimated total T cell responses. Reported findings describe substantial breadth in spike-specific CD8+ and CD4+ T cell responses following vaccination. Spike-specific TCR breadth was greater in vaccine than placebo recipients.

This table comes from immunoSEQ multiplex PCR, and its TCRdb copy is limited to in-frame clones, with some not included. The sample lists more than 150,000 clones; around nine tenths were seen once. The chain carries TRBV24-1 and TRBJ2-1; TRBD2 matches at 7 bases. This receptor was taken from a human donor who had recovered from COVID-19. Sequencing was performed on peripheral blood, taken after recovery from COVID-19. CDR3 sequence: CATSDPGGNEQFF. CDR3 DNA sequence: TGTGCCACCAGTGATCCGGGGGGCAATGAGCAGTTCTTC.